This is a list of T cell receptor beta chains from one sample in a study of T cells in Graves' hyperthyroidism and ophthalmopathy. Via MiXCR, TCRdb re-called the multiplex PCR reads, giving one row per CDR3 protein. The table shows under 400,000 distinct CDR3 sequences, with around 17% occurring only once. Material: blood. These receptors all come from a man aged 25 to 45 with Graves' hyperthyroidism. Both conserved end residues are part of each CDR3. A D gene is named only where the DNA matches it firmly. Only part of the rows carry a size: once, few, many, or a class if the clone is expanded.

TRBV20-1	TRBJ1-6	TRBD1	few	14	CSAPKTGGNSPLHF	TGCAGTGCGCCTAAGACAGGGGGGAATTCACCCCTCCACTTT
TRBV11-2	TRBJ2-6	NA	many	13	CASRISGANVLTF	TGTGCCAGCAGAATCTCTGGGGCCAACGTCCTGACTTTC
TRBV28	TRBJ2-7	NA	many	15	CASSRLVGQPYEQYF	TGTGCCAGCAGTCGCTTAGTGGGACAACCCTACGAGCAGTACTTC
TRBV18	TRBJ2-3	NA	NA	17	CASSPSISGTSTDTQYF	TGTGCCAGCTCACCATCGATTAGCGGAACAAGCACAGATACGCAGTATTTT
TRBV6-5	TRBJ1-2	NA	many	15	CASSYSTQHNYGYTF	TGTGCCAGCAGTTACTCGACTCAGCATAACTATGGCTACACCTTC
TRBV24-1	TRBJ2-7	TRBD2	many	14	CATSDASGSYEQYF	TGTGCCACCAGTGATGCTAGCGGGAGCTACGAGCAGTACTTC
TRBV29-1	TRBJ1-1	NA	NA	13	CSVELDLNTEAFF	TGCAGCGTTGAATTGGATTTGAACACTGAAGCTTTCTTT
TRBV27	TRBJ2-1	NA	many	14	CASSWQEHYNEQFF	TGTGCCAGCAGTTGGCAGGAGCATTACAATGAGCAGTTCTTC
TRBV27	TRBJ1-1	NA	many	15	CASSSPGRGNTEAFF	TGTGCCAGCAGTTCTCCGGGACGGGGGAACACTGAAGCTTTCTTT
TRBV27	TRBJ2-3	NA	many	15	CASSLADSSTDTQYF	TGTGCCAGCAGCTTAGCGGATTCTAGCACAGATACGCAGTATTTT
TRBV27	TRBJ1-1	TRBD1	many	13	CASSQGISAEAFF	TGTGCCAGCTCACAGGGGATTTCAGCTGAAGCTTTCTTT
TRBV24-1	TRBJ1-2	TRBD1	NA	14	CATSGRTGNYGYTF	TGTGCCACCAGTGGAAGGACAGGGAACTATGGCTACACCTTC
TRBV2	TRBJ2-7	NA	many	14	CASSETTQSYEQYF	TGTGCCAGCAGTGAGACGACGCAGTCCTACGAGCAGTACTTC
TRBV6-1	TRBJ1-5	NA	few	16	CASSEAGGEVNQPQHF	TGTGCCAGCAGTGAAGCGGGGGGGGAGGTAAATCAGCCCCAGCATTTT
TRBV11-2	TRBJ2-2	NA	many	19	CASSSLRRGRRETTGELFF	TGTGCCAGCAGCTCCCTTCGAAGGGGGAGAAGGGAAACGACCGGGGAGCTGTTTTTT
TRBV7-9	TRBJ2-5	NA	many	13	CVGTGTDQETQYF	TGTGTCGGGACTGGGACAGACCAAGAGACCCAGTACTTC
TRBV13	TRBJ2-1	NA	NA	16	CASSLDTGKKSDEQFF	TGTGCCAGCAGCTTAGATACCGGGAAAAAGAGCGATGAGCAGTTCTTC
TRBV11-2	TRBJ2-1	TRBD2	many	13	CASSQLAVNEQFF	TGTGCCAGCAGCCAACTAGCGGTCAATGAGCAGTTCTTC
TRBV20-1	TRBJ2-7	NA	NA	13	CSAVSYSSYEQYF	TGCAGCGCCGTCTCATACAGCTCCTACGAGCAGTACTTC
TRBV7-9	TRBJ1-1	NA	few	14	CASSPNAPNTEAFF	TGTGCCAGCAGCCCGAATGCCCCGAACACTGAAGCTTTCTTT
TRBV28	TRBJ1-2	NA	many	14	CASSLATGFYGYTF	TGTGCCAGCAGTTTAGCAACGGGGTTCTATGGCTACACCTTC
TRBV10-2	TRBJ2-1	NA	few	15	CASSYTCCSYNEQFF	TGCGCCAGCAGTTACACTTGCTGCTCCTACAATGAGCAGTTCTTC
TRBV7-9	TRBJ1-3	NA	NA	12	CATGNSGNTIYF	TGTGCCACCGGGAACTCTGGAAACACCATATATTTT
TRBV27	TRBJ1-5	NA	NA	14	CASSLRQTHQPQHF	TGTGCCAGCAGTTTGCGACAGACACATCAGCCCCAGCATTTT
TRBV28	TRBJ2-7	NA	many	15	CASSLRAPPNYEQYF	TGTGCCAGCAGTCTAAGGGCTCCCCCGAACTACGAGCAGTACTTC
TRBV5-1	TRBJ2-5	NA	NA	14	CASSATGAGETQYF	TGCGCCAGCAGTGCGACCGGCGCCGGGGAGACCCAGTACTTC
TRBV12-3/TRBV12-4	TRBJ1-2	NA	many	15	CASSPTGAGTYGYTF	TGTGCCAGCAGTCCTACAGGAGCTGGGACCTATGGCTACACCTTC
TRBV12-3/TRBV12-4	TRBJ2-6	NA	many	15	CASQPLGTGANVLTF	TGTGCCAGTCAACCCCTCGGGACTGGGGCCAACGTCCTGACTTTC
TRBV7-8	TRBJ2-1	TRBD2	many	15	CASSPLAGPGGEQFF	TGTGCCAGCAGCCCCCTAGCGGGGCCCGGAGGTGAGCAGTTCTTC
TRBV28	TRBJ2-5	NA	many	14	CASGPPQAGETQYF	TGTGCCAGCGGTCCCCCACAGGCGGGAGAGACCCAGTACTTC
TRBV19	TRBJ2-1	NA	once	12	CASRIQGGEQFF	TGTGCCAGTAGAATACAGGGTGGAGAGCAGTTCTTC
TRBV7-8	TRBJ2-2	TRBD2	NA	15	CASSFPSGNTGELFF	TGTGCCAGCAGCTTCCCTAGCGGGAACACCGGGGAGCTGTTTTTT
TRBV11-2	TRBJ1-2	NA	once	15	CASSSPRRRHYGYTF	TGTGCCAGCAGCTCCCCTAGGCGGAGACACTATGGCTACACCTTC
TRBV29-1	TRBJ2-1	NA	few	13	CSVERDSQDEQFF	TGCAGCGTTGAGCGGGACTCTCAGGATGAGCAGTTCTTC
TRBV12-3/TRBV12-4	TRBJ1-2	NA	few	12	CASTPGGGSYTF	TGTGCCAGCACCCCGGGGGGGGGGAGCTACACCTTC
TRBV6-2/TRBV6-3	TRBJ2-1	NA	many	14	CASSDPTVQNEQFF	TGTGCCAGCAGCGACCCGACTGTGCAGAATGAGCAGTTCTTC
TRBV5-1	TRBJ1-1	NA	NA	15	CASSLEQGGGTEAFF	TGCGCCAGCAGCTTGGAACAGGGCGGGGGCACTGAAGCTTTCTTT
TRBV5-1	TRBJ2-7	NA	NA	15	CASNKIQGPLGEQYF	TGCGCCAGTAACAAGATTCAGGGTCCCCTGGGGGAGCAGTACTTC
TRBV27	TRBJ1-1	TRBD1	few	13	CASSQGVLTEAFF	TGTGCCAGCAGCCAGGGGGTACTCACTGAAGCTTTCTTT
TRBV6-1	TRBJ2-7	TRBD1	many	14	CASSKRDRGYEQYF	TGTGCCAGCAGTAAACGGGACAGGGGGTACGAGCAGTACTTC
TRBV12-3/TRBV12-4	TRBJ2-3	NA	many	13	CASRLDGTDTQYF	TGTGCCAGCCGCCTAGACGGCACAGATACGCAGTATTTT
TRBV7-7	TRBJ2-2	NA	NA	13	CASSPETAGELFF	TGTGCTAGCAGTCCAGAGACGGCCGGGGAGCTGTTTTTT
TRBV5-5	TRBJ2-1	TRBD1	many	15	CASSSGQGARNEQFF	TGTGCCAGCAGCTCGGGACAGGGGGCGCGCAATGAGCAGTTCTTC
TRBV4-1	TRBJ2-7	TRBD2	NA	15	CASSQGWGGEGEQYF	TGCGCCAGCAGCCAAGGATGGGGGGGGGAAGGCGAGCAGTACTTC
TRBV10-3	TRBJ2-7	NA	few	14	CASSSAGRRYEQYF	TGTGCCAGCTCTTCGGCAGGGCGAAGGTACGAGCAGTACTTC
TRBV6-1	TRBJ1-1	NA	NA	16	CASSEALRGWNTEAFF	TGTGCCAGCAGTGAAGCTCTTAGGGGGTGGAACACTGAAGCTTTCTTT
TRBV27	TRBJ2-2	NA	few	15	CASSLSTGFAGELFF	TGTGCCAGCAGTTTATCAACAGGGTTCGCCGGGGAGCTGTTTTTT
TRBV7-2	TRBJ2-5	NA	NA	14	CASSRRGRDETQYF	TGTGCCAGCAGCCGGAGGGGGCGTGACGAGACCCAGTACTTC
TRBV20-1	TRBJ1-5	NA	NA	13	CSARDPQNQPPHF	TGCAGTGCTAGAGATCCCCAGAATCAGCCCCCGCATTTT